This T cell receptor beta chain was recovered during a study of cytomegalovirus exposure and HLA in healthy donors. Germline-derived CDR1 and CDR2 are MNHEY and SVGAGI. The CDR3 contains 14 residues. The J segment lost 4 bases and the V segment lost 5 bases, leaving 5 bases of the junction unmatched. The study ran its PCR with 60 Vbeta and 13 Jbeta primers. TCRdb's table, derived via immunoSEQ multiplex PCR, lists solely in-frame clones and lacks some. The sample lists 150,000 to 200,000 clones, less than 90% occurring once. This sequence was found in a man aged 50 to 59 in good health and CMV-seropositive. The V and J genes are TRBV6-5 and TRBJ1-1, with TRBD1 identical over 9 bases. Sequencing was carried out using PBMCs. The CDR3 loop is CASSPWTGVTEAFF. The CDR3 DNA reads as TGTGCCAGCAGTCCCTGGACAGGGGTCACTGAAGCTTTCTTT.